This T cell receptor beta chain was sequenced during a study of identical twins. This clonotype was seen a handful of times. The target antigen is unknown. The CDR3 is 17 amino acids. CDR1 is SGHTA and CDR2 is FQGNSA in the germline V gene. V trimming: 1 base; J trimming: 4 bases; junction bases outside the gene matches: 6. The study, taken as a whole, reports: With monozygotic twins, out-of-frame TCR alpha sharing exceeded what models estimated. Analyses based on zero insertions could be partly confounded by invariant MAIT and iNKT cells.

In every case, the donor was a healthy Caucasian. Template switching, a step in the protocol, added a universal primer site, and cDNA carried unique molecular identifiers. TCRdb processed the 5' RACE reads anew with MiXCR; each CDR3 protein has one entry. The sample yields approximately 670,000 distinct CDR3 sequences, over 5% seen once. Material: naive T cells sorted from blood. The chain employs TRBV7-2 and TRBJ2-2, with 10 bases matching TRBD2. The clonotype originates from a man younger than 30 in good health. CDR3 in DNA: TGTGCCAGCAGCTTAGAGCCGCTAGCGGGAGTCACCGGGGAGCTGTTTTTT. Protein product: CASSLEPLAGVTGELFF. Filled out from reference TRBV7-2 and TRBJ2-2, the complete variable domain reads GAGVSQSPSNKVTEKGKDVELRCDPISGHTALYWYRQSLGQGLEFLIYFQGNSAPDKSGLPSDRFSAERTGGSVSTLTIQRTQQEDSAVYLCASSLEPLAGVTGELFFGEGSRLTVL.